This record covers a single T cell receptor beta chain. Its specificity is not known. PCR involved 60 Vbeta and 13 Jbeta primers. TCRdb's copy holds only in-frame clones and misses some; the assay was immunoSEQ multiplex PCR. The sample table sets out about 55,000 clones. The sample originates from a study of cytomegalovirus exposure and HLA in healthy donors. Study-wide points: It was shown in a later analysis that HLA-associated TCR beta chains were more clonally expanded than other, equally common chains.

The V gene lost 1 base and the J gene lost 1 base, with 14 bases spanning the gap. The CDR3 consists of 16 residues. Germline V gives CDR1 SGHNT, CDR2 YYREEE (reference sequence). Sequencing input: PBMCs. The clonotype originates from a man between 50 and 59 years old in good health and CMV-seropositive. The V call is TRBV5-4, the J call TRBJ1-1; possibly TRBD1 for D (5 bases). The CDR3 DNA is TGTGCCAGCAGCTTGCCGGGGGGGGGTGGGAACACTGAAGCTTTCTTT. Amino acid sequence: CASSLPGGGGNTEAFF.